The rows below give T cell receptor beta chains drawn from one sample of a study of OX40 agonist ivuxolimab in advanced cancers. Clones were read by immunoSEQ multiplex PCR, and TCRdb kept only the in-frame ones, dropping some. Here the sample spans 90,000 to 100,000 clones, 80% to 90% being singletons. The sequenced sample was CD4+ or CD8+ T cells sorted from blood, obtained in a trial of the OX40 agonist ivuxolimab. These TCRs come from an adult with an advanced solid tumor such as melanoma, head and neck, liver or kidney cancer. Each CDR3 is given with its conserved first and last residue. The order of the fields is J gene, clone size, V gene, D gene, CDR3 protein, CDR3 DNA. The D gene is left open where the match is weak. Expanded clones are given a class, and other clones once, few, many or no size at all.

j_gene: TRBJ1-1
abundance: -
v_gene: TRBV11-1
d_gene: -
CDR3aa: CASRSPGQINTEAFF
CDR3nt: TGTGCCAGCAGGTCACCGGGACAAATAAACACTGAAGCTTTCTTT

j_gene: TRBJ1-2
abundance: -
v_gene: TRBV9
d_gene: -
CDR3aa: CASSVVADTNYGYTF
CDR3nt: TGTGCCAGCAGCGTAGTAGCAGATACTAACTATGGCTACACCTTC

j_gene: TRBJ2-3
abundance: -
v_gene: TRBV28
d_gene: TRBD1
CDR3aa: CASSLDRGRRYTQYF
CDR3nt: TGTGCCAGCAGCCTTGACAGGGGGCGTAGATATACGCAGTATTTT

j_gene: TRBJ1-3
abundance: -
v_gene: TRBV28
d_gene: -
CDR3aa: CASSLLGGSGNTIYF
CDR3nt: TGTGCCAGCAGTTTACTAGGGGGCTCTGGAAACACCATATATTTT

j_gene: TRBJ1-3
abundance: -
v_gene: TRBV7-2
d_gene: -
CDR3aa: CASSSASGNTIYF
CDR3nt: TGTGCCAGCAGCTCAGCCTCTGGAAACACCATATATTTT

j_gene: TRBJ1-4
abundance: -
v_gene: TRBV7-9
d_gene: TRBD1
CDR3aa: CASSLTTGSPNEKLFF
CDR3nt: TGTGCCAGCAGCTTAACGACAGGGTCCCCGAATGAAAAACTGTTTTTT

j_gene: TRBJ2-1
abundance: -
v_gene: TRBV28
d_gene: -
CDR3aa: CASSFWHALGSEGHEQFF
CDR3nt: TGTGCCAGCAGTTTTTGGCACGCCTTAGGCAGCGAAGGCCATGAGCAGTTCTTC

j_gene: TRBJ2-7
abundance: once
v_gene: TRBV4-3
d_gene: -
CDR3aa: CASSQDLASEQYF
CDR3nt: TGCGCCAGCAGCCAAGATCTGGCCTCGGAGCAGTACTTC

j_gene: TRBJ2-3
abundance: -
v_gene: TRBV10-3
d_gene: -
CDR3aa: CAISETGDTQYF
CDR3nt: TGTGCCATCAGTGAGACCGGAGATACGCAGTATTTT

j_gene: TRBJ2-7
abundance: -
v_gene: TRBV5-6
d_gene: -
CDR3aa: CASSLYQGYEQYF
CDR3nt: TGTGCCAGCAGCTTGTACCAGGGCTACGAGCAGTACTTC

j_gene: TRBJ2-5
abundance: few
v_gene: TRBV7-7
d_gene: -
CDR3aa: CASSLTDQETQYF
CDR3nt: TGTGCTAGCAGCTTGACAGACCAAGAGACCCAGTACTTC

j_gene: TRBJ1-1
abundance: -
v_gene: TRBV28
d_gene: -
CDR3aa: CASSLGMDSYGSEAFF
CDR3nt: TGTGCCAGCAGTTTAGGGATGGACAGCTACGGTTCTGAAGCTTTCTTT

j_gene: TRBJ1-2
abundance: -
v_gene: TRBV5-1
d_gene: -
CDR3aa: CASSFRRDRSNYGYTF
CDR3nt: TGCGCCAGCAGCTTTCGGCGAGACAGAAGTAACTATGGCTACACCTTC

j_gene: TRBJ2-7
abundance: -
v_gene: TRBV7-9
d_gene: -
CDR3aa: CASSLVLDSRYEQYF
CDR3nt: TGTGCCAGCAGCTTGGTCTTGGACAGTCGCTACGAGCAGTACTTC

j_gene: TRBJ2-5
abundance: once
v_gene: TRBV6-5
d_gene: TRBD1
CDR3aa: CATGQGDPETQYF
CDR3nt: TGTGCCACCGGACAGGGGGATCCAGAGACCCAGTACTTC

j_gene: TRBJ1-1
abundance: -
v_gene: TRBV7-2
d_gene: -
CDR3aa: CASSAVSTDAEAFF
CDR3nt: TGTGCCAGCAGCGCCGTTTCTACGGACGCTGAAGCTTTCTTT

j_gene: TRBJ1-2
abundance: -
v_gene: TRBV11-2
d_gene: -
CDR3aa: CASSPLTGGWLYGYTF
CDR3nt: TGTGCCAGCAGCCCCCTTACTGGGGGTTGGCTTTATGGCTACACCTTC

j_gene: TRBJ1-3
abundance: -
v_gene: TRBV5-1
d_gene: -
CDR3aa: CASSRDTSSGNTIYF
CDR3nt: TGCGCCAGCAGCCGGGACACGAGCTCTGGAAACACCATATATTTT

j_gene: TRBJ2-5
abundance: -
v_gene: TRBV15
d_gene: TRBD2
CDR3aa: CATSQRGQETQYF
CDR3nt: TGTGCCACCAGCCAGCGGGGCCAAGAGACCCAGTACTTC

j_gene: TRBJ2-2
abundance: -
v_gene: TRBV9
d_gene: -
CDR3aa: CASSVVGEHGELFF
CDR3nt: TGTGCCAGCAGCGTAGTGGGGGAGCACGGGGAGCTGTTTTTT

j_gene: TRBJ2-2
abundance: -
v_gene: TRBV28
d_gene: TRBD2
CDR3aa: CASSLGGAGAVVDTGELFF
CDR3nt: TGTGCCAGCAGTTTGGGAGGAGCGGGAGCGGTCGTTGACACCGGGGAGCTGTTTTTT

j_gene: TRBJ1-2
abundance: -
v_gene: TRBV19
d_gene: TRBD1
CDR3aa: CASSNPGQSYGYTF
CDR3nt: TGTGCCAGTAGTAATCCGGGACAGTCCTATGGCTACACCTTC

j_gene: TRBJ2-7
abundance: -
v_gene: TRBV6-1
d_gene: -
CDR3aa: CASSIGDKEYF
CDR3nt: TGTGCCAGCAGTATCGGGGACAAGGAGTACTTC

j_gene: TRBJ2-2
abundance: -
v_gene: TRBV4-1
d_gene: -
CDR3aa: CASSQVWGADTGELFF
CDR3nt: TGCGCCAGCAGCCAAGTGTGGGGGGCCGACACCGGGGAGCTGTTTTTT

j_gene: TRBJ2-7
abundance: -
v_gene: TRBV7-9
d_gene: -
CDR3aa: CASSLRAGYEQYF
CDR3nt: TGTGCCAGCAGCCTTCGGGCGGGGTACGAGCAGTACTTC

j_gene: TRBJ1-1
abundance: -
v_gene: TRBV19
d_gene: TRBD1
CDR3aa: CASSTGTGGRTEAFF
CDR3nt: TGTGCCAGTAGTACCGGAACAGGGGGGAGGACTGAAGCTTTCTTT

j_gene: TRBJ2-5
abundance: few
v_gene: TRBV7-2
d_gene: TRBD1
CDR3aa: CASSSPGQGGETQYF
CDR3nt: TGTGCCAGCAGCTCCCCGGGACAGGGGGGAGAGACCCAGTACTTC

j_gene: TRBJ1-5
abundance: -
v_gene: TRBV6-6
d_gene: -
CDR3aa: CASSYSRGGQPQHF
CDR3nt: TGTGCCAGCAGTTACTCGAGAGGTGGGCAGCCCCAGCATTTT

j_gene: TRBJ2-1
abundance: once
v_gene: TRBV4-1
d_gene: TRBD2
CDR3aa: CASSQGGRIRGNEQFF
CDR3nt: TGCGCCAGCAGCCAAGGCGGGAGGATTCGGGGCAATGAGCAGTTCTTC

j_gene: TRBJ2-2
abundance: -
v_gene: TRBV29-1
d_gene: -
CDR3aa: CSVGHPGELFF
CDR3nt: TGCAGCGTTGGTCATCCCGGGGAGCTGTTTTTT

j_gene: TRBJ1-2
abundance: -
v_gene: TRBV4-3
d_gene: -
CDR3aa: CASSQDRGGGGDYGYTF
CDR3nt: TGCGCCAGCAGCCAAGATCGGGGCGGCGGGGGCGATTATGGCTACACCTTC

j_gene: TRBJ2-2
abundance: -
v_gene: TRBV11-3
d_gene: -
CDR3aa: CASSPSVGGNTGELFF
CDR3nt: TGTGCCAGCAGCCCTAGTGTAGGGGGGAACACCGGGGAGCTGTTTTTT

j_gene: TRBJ2-3
abundance: -
v_gene: TRBV5-1
d_gene: -
CDR3aa: CASSSTDTQYF
CDR3nt: TGCGCCAGCAGCTCCACAGATACGCAGTATTTT

j_gene: TRBJ1-4
abundance: -
v_gene: TRBV15
d_gene: -
CDR3aa: CATSSGPLTNEKLFF
CDR3nt: TGTGCCACCAGCAGTGGGCCACTAACTAATGAAAAACTGTTTTTT

j_gene: TRBJ2-5
abundance: -
v_gene: TRBV18
d_gene: TRBD1
CDR3aa: CASTRDRQETQYF
CDR3nt: TGTGCCAGCACCCGGGACAGACAAGAGACCCAGTACTTC

j_gene: TRBJ2-7
abundance: -
v_gene: TRBV27
d_gene: -
CDR3aa: CASSLPGAYEQYF
CDR3nt: TGTGCCAGCAGTTTACCGGGGGCCTACGAGCAGTACTTC

j_gene: TRBJ2-1
abundance: -
v_gene: TRBV4-2
d_gene: TRBD2
CDR3aa: CASSQDGSGGANEQFF
CDR3nt: TGTGCCAGCAGCCAAGATGGTAGCGGGGGGGCGAATGAGCAGTTCTTC

j_gene: TRBJ1-6
abundance: -
v_gene: TRBV5-8
d_gene: -
CDR3aa: CASSLSRDSPLHF
CDR3nt: TGTGCCAGCAGCTTGAGCAGGGACTCACCCCTCCACTTT

j_gene: TRBJ2-7
abundance: -
v_gene: TRBV28
d_gene: TRBD1
CDR3aa: CASSFFGQDSYEQYF
CDR3nt: TGTGCCAGCAGTTTTTTTGGACAGGACTCCTACGAGCAGTACTTC

j_gene: TRBJ2-3
abundance: -
v_gene: TRBV2
d_gene: TRBD2
CDR3aa: CASSVSGGITDTQYF
CDR3nt: TGTGCCAGCAGTGTGAGCGGGGGGATCACAGATACGCAGTATTTT

j_gene: TRBJ1-4
abundance: -
v_gene: TRBV30
d_gene: TRBD1
CDR3aa: CAWGRGRTGNEKLFF
CDR3nt: TGTGCCTGGGGTAGGGGACGGACAGGGAATGAAAAACTGTTTTTT

j_gene: TRBJ1-1
abundance: -
v_gene: TRBV30
d_gene: TRBD1
CDR3aa: CAWSPGGFTEAFF
CDR3nt: TGTGCCTGGAGTCCAGGGGGGTTCACTGAAGCTTTCTTT